Presented here are 19 T cell receptor beta chains from one specimen sequenced in a study of control samples from healthy donors and cancer patients (dated by TCRdb to the early 2020s). Libraries were prepared through the immunoSEQ multiplex PCR assay. The source is immuneACCESS, and TCRdb retained only in-frame sequences with V and J called. Part of the clones is not carried over; for the studies checked, unresolved V genes explain less than half of this, and the remainder is unexplained. The sample contains over 100,000 clones, approximately 90% of them found a single time. 2% to 2.5% of the sample is in the top ten clones. Material for sequencing was blood. These receptors were collected from a woman aged 18-35 years in good health.

This chain connects TRBV3-1 (or the pseudogene TRBV3-2) to TRBJ2-3; 7 nucleotides match TRBD1. Trimming cost V 2 bases and J 6 bases; bases outside gene matches: 8. CDR1 LGHDT and CDR2 YNNKEL come from the germline V gene (reference sequence). The CDR3 covers 15 residues. The CDR3 spells CASSQIPGRGDTQYF. Written as DNA, the CDR3 is TGTGCCAGCAGCCAAATCCCCGGCAGGGGGGATACGCAGTATTTT.

This chain uses TRBV28 with TRBJ1-1; weak D call: TRBD1 (5 bases). Trimming left V 2 bases short and J 4 bases short, with 17 bases between. There are 16 residues in the CDR3. Per germline, CDR1 MDHEN and CDR2 SYDVKM. The CDR3 is CASSLIGTGVSTEAFF. DNA for the CDR3: TGTGCCAGCAGTTTAATAGGGACGGGCGTGAGCACTGAAGCTTTCTTT.

The sample holds one count of this clone. The chain links TRBV23-1 to TRBJ1-1; TRBD1 is a possible D gene (5 bases). TRBV23-1 is given ORF status, its function remaining uncertain. This CDR3 contains 17 residues. V was pared by 2 bases and J by 0 bases, with 16 bases between. CDR3 nucleotides: TGCGCCAGCAGTCAAGTTGGGGACCGGCCGGTGAACACTGAAGCTTTCTTT. It translates to CASSQVGDRPVNTEAFF.

The rearrangement links TRBV11-2 to TRBJ1-2, with D possibly TRBD1 on 5 matching bases. There are 14 residues in the CDR3. V was trimmed by 0 bases and J by 3 bases, leaving 8 bases between them. CDR1 is SGHAT and CDR2 is FQNNGV in the germline V gene. The CDR3 DNA reads as TGTGCCAGCAGCTTAGACGACAGCTACTATGGCTACACCTTC. This translates into CASSLDDSYYGYTF. Full variable domain (missing parts from reference TRBV11-2 and TRBJ1-2): EAGVAQSPRYKIIEKRQSVAFWCNPISGHATLYWYQQILGQGPKLLIQFQNNGVVDDSQLPKDRFSAERLKGVDSTLKIQPAKLEDSAVYLCASSLDDSYYGYTFGSGTRLTVV.

V is TRBV4-2 and J is TRBJ2-3; 9 bases are a match to TRBD2. V was pared by 4 bases and J by 3 bases, with 8 bases of the junction left unmatched. Germline lookup yields CDR1 LGHNA and CDR2 YNFKEQ. The CDR3 is 16 residues long. The CDR3 DNA reads TGTGCCAGCAGCCGAAATAGCGGGAGAGGGACAGATACGCAGTATTTT. This sequence encodes CASSRNSGRGTDTQYF.

The rearrangement uses TRBV20-1 and TRBJ2-7; D remains ambiguous. Trimming stripped 5 bases from V and 1 base from J, with 6 bases between. The length of the CDR3 is 11 residues. Germline V gene lookup returns CDR1 DFQATT and CDR2 SNEGSKA (reference sequence). The CDR3 nucleotides read TGCAGTGCTTCCACTTCCTACGAGCAGTACTTC. This encodes CSASTSYEQYF.

The gene calls are TRBV12-3 or TRBV12-4 and TRBJ2-7, with 10 positions matching TRBD1. V lost 6 bases to trimming and J lost 6 bases; unmatched junction nucleotides: 5. The CDR3 runs to 13 residues. CDR3 region: CASRRTGGPEQYF. Here the CDR3 DNA reads TGTGCCAGCAGGAGGACAGGGGGTCCCGAGCAGTACTTC.

The rearrangement uses TRBV6-5 and TRBJ2-6; weak D call: TRBD1 (6 bases). Germline V gene data show CDR1 as MNHEY and CDR2 as SVGAGI. V dropped 1 base and J dropped 4 bases, with 8 bases sitting between them. CDR3 length: 15 residues. Here the CDR3 DNA reads TGTGCCAGCAGTTACTTGGGGGCCGGGGCCAACGTCCTGACTTTC. Translated: CASSYLGAGANVLTF.

The V call is TRBV10-1, the J call TRBJ1-1, with TRBD1 matching 8 bases. Trimming took 0 bases from V and 7 from J; bases not matched to a gene: 10. The CDR3 covers 16 residues. Looked up from germline, CDR1 is WNHNN and CDR2 is SYGVQD (reference sequence). The DNA of the CDR3 is TGCGCCAGCAGTGAGTCCCATGGACAGGGAGGAATTGAAGCTTTCTTT. Protein: CASSESHGQGGIEAFF.

The V and J genes are TRBV5-6 and TRBJ2-3, with D possibly TRBD1 on 6 matching bases. The germline V gene has CDR1 SGHDT and CDR2 YYEEEE. This CDR3 spans 14 amino acids. Trimming cost V 5 bases and J 1 base, with 11 bases left between them. CDR3: CASSWDTGTDTQYF. The CDR3 bases are TGTGCCAGCAGTTGGGACACAGGCACAGATACGCAGTATTTT.

This clone has only one observation. The chain has TRBV29-1 and TRBJ2-5; D may be TRBD1 (5 bases). Germline V gene sequence: CDR1 SQVTM, CDR2 ANQGSEA. The CDR3 loop spans 13 amino acids. V was trimmed by 4 bases and J by 5 bases, leaving 14 bases between them. The CDR3 loop reads CSVGGQSWETQYF. CDR3 sequence (DNA): TGCAGCGTTGGGGGCCAGAGCTGGGAGACCCAGTACTTC.

In this sample, this clone turned up once. As DNA, the CDR3 is TGTGCCAGCAGTTCATTCAGCAGCAATCAGCCCCAGCATTTT. This gives the protein CASSSFSSNQPQHF. The V gene is TRBV6-5, the J gene TRBJ1-5; D unresolved. CDR1 is MNHEY, CDR2 SVGAGI, per germline. CDR3 length equals 14 residues. Trimming removed 4 bases from V and 1 base from J, with 8 bases in between.

A note on this clone: The junction shows a germline mismatch at one end, possibly a read error. The V and J genes are TRBV7-7 and TRBJ2-2; 12 bases map to TRBD2. This CDR3 is built from 16 residues. The germline gives CDR1 SSHAT, CDR2 FNYEAQ (reference sequence). CDR3 residues: CASSFDTSGRTGELFF. The CDR3 DNA is TGTGCTAGCAGCTTCGATACTAGCGGGAGGACCGGGGAGCTGTTTTTT.

The CDR3 region is CAISEVDTQYF. In DNA, the CDR3 is TGTGCCATCAGTGAGGTAGATACGCAGTATTTT. This chain joins TRBV10-3 and TRBJ2-3; D gene uncertain. Trimming took 2 bases from V and 5 from J, leaving 2 bases between them. The CDR3 length is 11 residues. The germline CDR1 and CDR2 sequences are ENHRY and SYGVKD.

The CDR3 DNA follows: TGCGCCAGCAGCTTGGCTGGGCCGTCTAACTATGGCTACACCTTC. Translation: CASSLAGPSNYGYTF. The chain uses TRBV5-1 and TRBJ1-2; no definite D call. V gave up 0 bases and J gave up 0 bases, with 9 bases separating them. The CDR3 has 15 residues. CDR1 and CDR2 from the germline V gene are SGHRS and YFSETQ.

This clone was counted once. The rearrangement joins TRBV15 to TRBJ2-5; TRBD1 matches 8 bases. The length of the CDR3 is 13 residues. The V gene's germline CDR1 is LNHNV and CDR2 YYDKDF (reference sequence). V trimming: 3 bases; J trimming: 5 bases; junction bases outside the gene matches: 2. The CDR3, as DNA: TGTGCCACCAGCAGGGACAGGGCGGAGACCCAGTACTTC. The encoded protein is CATSRDRAETQYF.

This rearrangement joins TRBV15 to TRBJ2-1; 7 bases align to TRBD2. The CDR3 covers 16 residues. The germline V gene has CDR1 LNHNV and CDR2 YYDKDF (reference sequence). V trimming: 0 bases; J trimming: 6 bases; junction bases outside the gene matches: 8. The CDR3 spells CATSRDWGGDSNEQFF. CDR3 coding DNA: TGTGCCACCAGCAGAGATTGGGGGGGGGATAGCAATGAGCAGTTCTTC.

This rearrangement joins TRBV5-4 to TRBJ2-7; D is unclear. Trimming left V 3 bases short and J 0 bases short, with 7 bases between. The CDR3 consists of 13 residues. CDR1 is SGHNT and CDR2 is YYREEE in the germline V gene (reference sequence). This CDR3 reads CASSSPSSYEQYF. DNA for the CDR3: TGTGCCAGCAGCTCTCCTAGCTCCTACGAGCAGTACTTC.

The rearrangement joins TRBV29-1 to TRBJ2-1; 16 bases match TRBD2. The V gene's germline CDR1 is SQVTM and CDR2 ANQGSEA. V lost 7 bases, J lost 10 bases, and 4 bases stayed unmatched. The CDR3 spans 13 residues. The CDR3 loop is CSEGTSGRVEQFF. In DNA, the CDR3 is TGCAGCGAAGGGACTAGCGGGAGGGTGGAGCAGTTCTTC.